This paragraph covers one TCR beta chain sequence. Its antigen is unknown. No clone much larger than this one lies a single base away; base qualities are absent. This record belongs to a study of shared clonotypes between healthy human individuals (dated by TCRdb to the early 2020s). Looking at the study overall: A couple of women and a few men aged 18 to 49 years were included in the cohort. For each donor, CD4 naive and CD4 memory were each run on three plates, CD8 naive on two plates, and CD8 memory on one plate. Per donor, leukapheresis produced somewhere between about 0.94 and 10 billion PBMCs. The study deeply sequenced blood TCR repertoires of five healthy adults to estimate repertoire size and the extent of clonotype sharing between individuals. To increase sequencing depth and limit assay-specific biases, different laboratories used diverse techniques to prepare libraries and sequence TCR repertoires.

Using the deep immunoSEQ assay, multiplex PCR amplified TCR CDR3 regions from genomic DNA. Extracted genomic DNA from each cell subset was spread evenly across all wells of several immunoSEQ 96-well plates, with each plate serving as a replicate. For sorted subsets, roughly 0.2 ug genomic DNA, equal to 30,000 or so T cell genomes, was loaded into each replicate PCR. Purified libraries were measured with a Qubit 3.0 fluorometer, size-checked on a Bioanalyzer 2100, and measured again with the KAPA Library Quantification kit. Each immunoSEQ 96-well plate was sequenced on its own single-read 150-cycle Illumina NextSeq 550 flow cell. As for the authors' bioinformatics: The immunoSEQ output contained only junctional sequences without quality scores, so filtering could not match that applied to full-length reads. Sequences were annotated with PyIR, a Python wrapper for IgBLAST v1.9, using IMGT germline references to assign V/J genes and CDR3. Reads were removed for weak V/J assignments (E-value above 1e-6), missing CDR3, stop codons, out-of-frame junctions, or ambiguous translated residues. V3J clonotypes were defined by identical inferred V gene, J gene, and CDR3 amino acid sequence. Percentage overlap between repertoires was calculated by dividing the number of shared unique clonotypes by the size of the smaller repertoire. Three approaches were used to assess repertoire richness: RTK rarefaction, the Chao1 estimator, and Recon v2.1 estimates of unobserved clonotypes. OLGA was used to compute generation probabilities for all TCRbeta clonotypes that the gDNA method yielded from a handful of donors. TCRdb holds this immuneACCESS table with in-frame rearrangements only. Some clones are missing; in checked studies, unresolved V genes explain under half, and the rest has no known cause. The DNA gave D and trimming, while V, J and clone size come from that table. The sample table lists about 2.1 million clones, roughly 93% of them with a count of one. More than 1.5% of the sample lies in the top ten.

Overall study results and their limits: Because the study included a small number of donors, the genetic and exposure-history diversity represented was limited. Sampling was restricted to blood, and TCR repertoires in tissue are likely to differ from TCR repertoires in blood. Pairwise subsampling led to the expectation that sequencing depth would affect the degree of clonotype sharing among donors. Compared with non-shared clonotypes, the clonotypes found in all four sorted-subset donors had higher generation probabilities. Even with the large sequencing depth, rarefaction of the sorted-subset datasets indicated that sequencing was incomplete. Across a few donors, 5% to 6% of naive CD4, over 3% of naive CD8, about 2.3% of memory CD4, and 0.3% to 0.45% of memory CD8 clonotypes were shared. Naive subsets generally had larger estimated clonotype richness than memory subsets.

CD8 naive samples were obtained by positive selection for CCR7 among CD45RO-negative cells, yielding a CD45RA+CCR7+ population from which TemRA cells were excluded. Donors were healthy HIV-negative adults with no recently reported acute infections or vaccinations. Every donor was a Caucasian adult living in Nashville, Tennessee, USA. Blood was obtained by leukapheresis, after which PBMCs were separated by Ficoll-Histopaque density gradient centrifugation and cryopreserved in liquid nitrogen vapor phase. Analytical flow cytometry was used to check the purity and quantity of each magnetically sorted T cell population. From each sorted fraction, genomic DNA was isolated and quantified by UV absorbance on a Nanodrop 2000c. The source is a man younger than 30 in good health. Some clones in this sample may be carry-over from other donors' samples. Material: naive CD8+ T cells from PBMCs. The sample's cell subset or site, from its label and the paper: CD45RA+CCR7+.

CDR3 protein: CASSESRGANTEAFF. The DNA reads as follows: TGTGCCAGCAGTGAGTCCCGAGGGGCGAACACTGAAGCTTTCTTT. The chain employs TRBV2 and TRBJ1-1; TRBD1 is a weak D gene call, 5 bases matching. Spanning cysteine to phenylalanine, the CDR3 consists of 15 amino acids. Just the 45-base CDR3 DNA is kept, in frame starting at base 1. The germline V gene provides CDR1 SNHLY and CDR2 FYNNEI. V lost 3 bases and J lost 1 base; the stretch between them is 12 bases long. Extended through the reference TRBV2 and TRBJ1-1 proteins, this CDR3 yields the full variable domain: EPEVTQTPSHQVTQMGQEVILRCVPISNHLYFYWYRQILGQKVEFLVSFYNNEISEKSEIFDDQFSVERPDGSNFTLKIRSTKLEDSAMYFCASSESRGANTEAFFGQGTRLTVV.